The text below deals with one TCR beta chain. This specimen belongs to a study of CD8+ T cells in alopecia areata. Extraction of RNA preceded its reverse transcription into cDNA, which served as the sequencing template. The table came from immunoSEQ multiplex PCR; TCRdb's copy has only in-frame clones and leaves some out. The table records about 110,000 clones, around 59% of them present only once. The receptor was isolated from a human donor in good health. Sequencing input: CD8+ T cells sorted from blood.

The CDR3 is CSGTLDSQFF. Here the CDR3 DNA reads TGCAGCGGCACGCTAGATTCGCAGTTCTTC. This sequence joins TRBV29-1 and TRBJ2-1; D is undetermined. This CDR3 has 10 amino acids. Trimming left V 7 bases short and J 12 bases short, with 13 bases between. CDR1 is SQVTM, CDR2 ANQGSEA, per germline.